Listed below are T cell receptor beta chains from one sample, sequenced in a study of shared clonotypes between healthy human individuals. The method was immunoSEQ multiplex PCR; TCRdb's version includes in-frame clones alone and lacks a portion of them. The sample lists about 79,000 clones; about 63% were seen once. Sequencing input: memory CD8+ T cells sorted from blood. These receptors originate from a man younger than 45 in good health. CDR3s leave out the opening cysteine and the closing phenylalanine or tryptophan. Fields, in order: J gene, V gene, CDR3 protein.

>TRBJ2-2|TRBV5-4
ASSPRAGAGELF
>TRBJ2-3|TRBV5-1
ASSLAPAADTQY
>TRBJ1-4|TRBV7-9
ASSAGQGGEKLF
>TRBJ2-1|TRBV28
ASSFGRPGNEQF
>TRBJ2-2|TRBV6-5
ASSYAAGESGELF
>TRBJ2-3|TRBV27
ASSPFDSGGTDTQY
>TRBJ1-1|TRBV27
ASSLLVNTEAF
>TRBJ2-1|TRBV7-7
ASSAGQGAYNEQF
>TRBJ2-1|TRBV25-1
ASSESGLGGGNEQF
>TRBJ2-1|TRBV27
ASTRVREASGSLNEQF
>TRBJ2-7|TRBV7-9
ASSPGIRYEQY
>TRBJ2-5|TRBV11-3
ASSMRLAGGLQETQY
>TRBJ1-4|TRBV7-2
ASSIPQGATNEKLF
>TRBJ1-1|TRBV29-1
SVGGINTEAF
>TRBJ2-7|TRBV5-4
ASSLGVNEQY
>TRBJ1-5|TRBV10-3
AISQGQSDSNQPQH
>TRBJ2-7|TRBV27
ASSLQGVFYEQY
>TRBJ2-2|TRBV7-9
ASSSFEGADTGELF
>TRBJ2-1|TRBV25-1
ATGLAGGHGWDEQF
>TRBJ2-5|TRBV27
ATGRVQETQY